Each of the 3 T cell receptor beta chains below was sequenced from the same sample in a study of blood T cell repertoires in COVID-19. Only in-frame clones appear in the TCRdb table, and some are missing; sequencing was by immunoSEQ multiplex PCR. The table includes some 300,000 clones, about nine tenths detected once. Sequenced sample: PBMCs or T cells enriched from blood (not recorded which). Receptors originate from a woman in her forties or fifties who had been exposed to COVID-19.

The chain joins TRBV6-5 to TRBJ1-3; D may be TRBD1 (5 bases). Trimming cost V 4 bases and J 3 bases, with 13 bases left between them. The CDR3 consists of 15 residues. Germline values: CDR1 MNHEY, CDR2 SVGAGI. The CDR3 loop reads CASSSGNSYGNTIYF. CDR3 DNA sequence: TGTGCCAGCAGTTCAGGGAATTCCTATGGAAACACCATATATTTT.

CDR3: CASSPDRDSLFYGYTF. CDR3 coding DNA: TGTGCCAGCAGTCCGGACAGGGACAGTCTCTTTTATGGCTACACCTTC. The chain links TRBV27 to TRBJ1-2, with 8 bases matching TRBD1. J lost 5 bases, V lost 5 bases, and 13 bases had no gene match. Germline CDR1 and CDR2: MNHEY and SMNVEV (reference sequence). This CDR3 has 16 amino acids.

This rearrangement joins TRBV5-1 to TRBJ2-1; 8 positions agree with TRBD1. The CDR3 contains 15 residues. Trimming removed 3 bases from V and 7 bases from J; junction bases left unmatched: 9. Germline V gene sequence: CDR1 SGHRS, CDR2 YFSETQ. Written as DNA, the CDR3 is TGCGCCAGCAGCTCGCAGGGGGCGCGCATGAATGAGCAGTTCTTC. It is translated as CASSSQGARMNEQFF. Drawing the rest from reference TRBV5-1 and TRBJ2-1, the complete variable domain is KAGVTQTPRYLIKTRGQQVTLSCSPISGHRSVSWYQQTPGQGLQFLFEYFSETQRNKGNFPGRFSGRQFSNSRSEMNVSTLELGDSALYLCASSSQGARMNEQFFGPGTRLTVL.